The 6 T cell receptor beta chains presented below share a single source sample, sequenced in a study of T cells after posttransplantation cyclophosphamide. TCRdb's copy holds only in-frame clones and misses some; the assay was immunoSEQ multiplex PCR. The table lists about 4,000 clones, nearly 85% of them singletons. A marrow graft followed busulfan-fludarabine conditioning, with cyclophosphamide on days +3 and +4. Sequencing was performed on CD4+ T cells sorted from blood, taken 242 days after a stem cell transplant with posttransplant cyclophosphamide. The receptors stem from a young adult male patient who received an allogeneic stem cell transplant from a related donor, was CMV-positive, and had no GVHD. Some T cells could come from the graft donor.

This clone has more than one count but fewer than ten. The chain is built from TRBV19 and TRBJ1-2; tentatively, D is TRBD1 (6 bases). The germline V and J ends were trimmed by 9 bases and 6 bases, with 17 bases remaining between them. CDR3 length: 13 amino acids. Germline CDR1 reads LNHDA; CDR2 reads SQIVND (reference sequence). CDR3 sequence (DNA): TGTGCCAGCAATAACAGGGATGGCGATGGCTACACCTTC. This sequence encodes CASNNRDGDGYTF.

V usage is TRBV6-1 and J usage is TRBJ2-3; 7 bases align to TRBD1. The V gene's germline CDR1 is MNHNS and CDR2 SASEGT. The CDR3 sequence is 14 residues long. The V segment lost 6 bases and the J segment 5 bases; nucleotides outside the gene matches: 8. CDR3 sequence: CASRETGAGDTQYF. DNA of the CDR3: TGTGCCAGCAGAGAAACAGGGGCAGGAGATACGCAGTATTTT.

The CDR3 loop is CASSRIPGQGTSEQYF. The DNA for the CDR3 is TGTGCCAGCAGCCGGATACCGGGACAGGGGACTAGCGAGCAGTACTTC. The gene calls are TRBV7-9 and TRBJ2-7, with TRBD1 matching 10 bases. J was trimmed by 6 bases and V by 5 bases; bases with no gene match: 13. CDR3 length: 16 amino acids. In germline, CDR1 is SEHNR, CDR2 FQNEAQ (reference sequence).

V is TRBV28 and J is TRBJ2-7; 10 bases align to TRBD1. Germline trimming cut 4 bases from V and 1 base from J; bases unmatched to any gene: 7. Germline V CDR1 and CDR2: MDHEN, SYDVKM. The CDR3 extends over 16 amino acids. The CDR3 loop is CASSSPGQGRSYEQYF. CDR3 sequence (DNA): TGTGCCAGCAGTTCACCGGGACAGGGGAGGTCCTACGAGCAGTACTTC.

This clone was counted a single time. V and J are TRBV7-9 and TRBJ2-7; 8 bases are shared with TRBD2. The CDR3 totals 16 residues. The trim removed 1 base at V and 5 bases at J, leaving 10 bases unmatched. CDR1 SEHNR and CDR2 FQNEAQ come from the germline V gene (reference sequence). CDR3 sequence: CASSLGSGLVNHEQYF. CDR3 nucleotide sequence: TGTGCCAGCAGCTTAGGGTCGGGACTAGTCAATCACGAGCAGTACTTC.

This sequence joins TRBV5-1 and TRBJ2-2; D not certain. Germline CDR1 is SGHRS and CDR2 is YFSETQ. Trimming removed 1 base from V and 0 bases from J, with 4 bases in between. The length of the CDR3 is 14 residues. The CDR3 protein is CASSLTANTGELFF. The CDR3 DNA reads as TGCGCCAGCAGCTTGACAGCGAACACCGGGGAGCTGTTTTTT.